Following are 28 T cell receptor beta chains from one sample sequenced in a study of chronic HIV infection and antiretroviral therapy (dated by TCRdb to 2013 to 2016). Library method: 5' RACE. TCRdb records Illumina MiSeq as the sequencer. Clones were called with MiXCR by TCRdb after fastp trimmed the public reads at Q25, and only in-frame beta chains were retained. Records with the same CDR3 protein are collapsed into one entry carrying the most frequent genes and DNA. This sample has approximately 47,000 distinct CDR3 sequences in its table, and approximately 20% of those were observed once. Over 2.5% of the sample rests with the top ten. Sequencing was performed on peripheral blood. Every receptor here comes from an adult who had HIV and had not received antiretroviral therapy, or was an uninfected healthy control (not recorded which).

The V and J genes are TRBV29-1 and TRBJ2-4, with D maybe TRBD2 (5 bases). CDR3 length: 14 amino acids. The germline V and J ends were trimmed by 0 bases and 4 bases, with 10 bases remaining between them. Per the germline V gene, CDR1 is SQVTM and CDR2 is ANQGSEA. The CDR3 bases are TGCAGCGTTGAAGATGACCGGGGAAAAAACATTCAGTACTTC. Translated: CSVEDDRGKNIQYF.

The chain couples TRBV10-3 to TRBJ1-1; D remains unclear. The germline gives CDR1 ENHRY, CDR2 SYGVKD. This CDR3 has 13 residues. With 7 bases removed from V and 0 bases from J, the gap between germline ends came to 9 bases. Here the CDR3 reads CAINNPMNTEAFF. The CDR3 region has the DNA TGTGCCATCAACAATCCAATGAACACTGAAGCTTTCTTT.

This clonotype was observed a handful of times. This chain uses TRBV5-1 with TRBJ1-1; D is ambiguous. The germline V gene has CDR1 SGHRS and CDR2 YFSETQ. This CDR3 spans 13 amino acids. Trimming took off 4 bases at V and 0 bases at J, with 7 bases between the two ends. DNA of the CDR3: TGCGCCAGCAGCGAGGAGATGAACACTGAAGCTTTCTTT. This translates into CASSEEMNTEAFF.

Only a few counts were recorded for this clonotype. The J gene is TRBJ1-2, the V gene TRBV28; perhaps TRBD1 as D (5 bases). Germline V lookup: CDR1 MDHEN, CDR2 SYDVKM. V gave up 6 bases and J gave up 3 bases, with 11 bases separating them. There are 13 residues in the CDR3. The CDR3 reads CASRPQGYYGYTF. CDR3 DNA: TGTGCCAGCAGGCCGCAGGGATACTATGGCTACACCTTC.

The chain uses TRBV9 and TRBJ1-1; D not certain. Trimming shortened V by 4 bases and J by 1 base, and 11 bases separated the two germline ends. The CDR3 totals 14 residues. Germline V CDR1 and CDR2: SGDLS, YYNGEE. CDR3 DNA: TGTGCCAGCAGCCCTACTGGTGCGAACACTGAAGCTTTCTTT. This encodes CASSPTGANTEAFF.

The chain uses TRBV2 and TRBJ1-3, with no clear D. Germline V gene sequence: CDR1 SNHLY, CDR2 FYNNEI. The length of the CDR3 is 13 residues. V lost 8 bases and J 0 bases, leaving 8 bases between the germline ends. The CDR3 protein is CASGLHSGNTIYF. DNA of the CDR3: TGTGCCAGCGGGCTCCACTCTGGAAACACCATATATTTT.

The chain links TRBV28 to TRBJ1-2; a weak D match, TRBD1 (6 bases). The CDR3 has 15 residues. Trimming removed 8 bases from V and 0 bases from J, with 16 bases in between. Germline values: CDR1 MDHEN, CDR2 SYDVKM. The CDR3: CASGQPGHTNYGYTF. Written as DNA, the CDR3 is TGTGCCAGCGGTCAACCGGGACACACTAACTATGGCTACACCTTC.

This clonotype was seen a handful of times. V and J are TRBV20-1 and TRBJ2-3; TRBD2 matches 11 bases. Looked up from germline, CDR1 is DFQATT and CDR2 is SNEGSKA (reference sequence). The CDR3 contains 17 residues. Losses at the gene ends were 0 bases for V and 3 bases for J; bases not matched to a gene: 8. This CDR3 reads CSARDTSGRRLTDTQYF. In DNA form, the CDR3 reads TGCAGTGCTAGAGATACTAGCGGGAGAAGGTTGACAGATACGCAGTATTTT.

This clonotype was counted between two and nine times. V and J are TRBV4-1 and TRBJ2-5; no firm D call. This CDR3 contains 15 residues. The V end was cut by 1 base, the J end by 5 bases, with 14 bases between. The germline gives CDR1 MGHRA, CDR2 YSYEKL. The CDR3 coding sequence is TGCGCCAGCAGCCAAGTAGGATCCAGCATGGAGACCCAGTACTTC. It yields the protein CASSQVGSSMETQYF.

This clonotype was observed a few times. This chain connects TRBV28 to TRBJ1-1, with unresolved D. The V gene lost 7 bases and the J gene lost 2 bases, with 8 bases spanning the gap. CDR3 length: 12 residues. Looked up from germline, CDR1 is MDHEN and CDR2 is SYDVKM. The CDR3 DNA is TGTGCCAGCATCGTGGGAAACACTGAAGCTTTCTTT. Protein: CASIVGNTEAFF.

J is TRBJ2-5 and V is TRBV5-1; D remains unclear. Trimming cost V 0 bases and J 5 bases, with 11 bases left between them. Germline V gene sequence: CDR1 SGHRS, CDR2 YFSETQ. The CDR3 is 14 amino acids. The CDR3 nucleotides read TGCGCCAGCAGCTTGGATTTGGGAACCGAGACCCAGTACTTC. Its protein product is CASSLDLGTETQYF.

The chain recombines TRBV9 with TRBJ2-7; D might be TRBD1 (5 bases). V was pared by 3 bases and J by 2 bases, with 12 bases between. Germline V lookup: CDR1 SGDLS, CDR2 YYNGEE. The CDR3 length is 14 residues. The CDR3 here is CASSAGHGAYEQYF. In nucleotides, the CDR3 is TGTGCCAGCAGCGCCGGACACGGTGCCTACGAGCAGTACTTC.

V gene TRBV7-2 combines with J gene TRBJ2-7; 7 bases are a match to TRBD2. CDR1 SGHTA and CDR2 FQGNSA come from the germline V gene. CDR3 size: 14 residues. V gave up 4 bases and J gave up 3 bases; unmatched junction bases: 6. CDR3 sequence (DNA): TGTGCCAGCAGCTCAGGTGCGGGGGTCTACGAGCAGTACTTC. It codes for CASSSGAGVYEQYF.

The chain carries TRBV28 and TRBJ2-7; 9 bases map to TRBD1. Per the germline V gene, CDR1 is MDHEN and CDR2 is SYDVKM. Trimming removed 1 base from V and 2 bases from J; junction bases left unmatched: 9. This CDR3 has 17 residues. The CDR3 DNA reads as TGTGCCAGCAGTTTATCCTTTTTGGGACAGGGACCCTACGAGCAGTACTTC. It encodes CASSLSFLGQGPYEQYF.

This clonotype has a handful of counts. The chain employs TRBV28 and TRBJ2-7; TRBD1 is a possible D gene (8 bases). CDR3 length: 14 amino acids. CDR1 is MDHEN, CDR2 SYDVKM, per germline. V was trimmed by 3 bases and J by 5 bases, leaving 14 bases between them. CDR3 protein: CASSFLTGGDEQYF. CDR3 coding DNA: TGTGCCAGCAGTTTCCTCACAGGGGGGGACGAGCAGTACTTC.

This clonotype was seen a handful of times. This chain joins TRBV25-1 and TRBJ2-7; D is undetermined. Between the trimmed V and J ends, which lost 7 bases and 4 bases, there was a span of 11 bases. Germline-derived CDR1 and CDR2 are MGHDK and SYGVNS. This CDR3 has 12 residues. The CDR3 sequence: CASNGNSYEQYF. The CDR3 region has the DNA TGTGCCAGCAATGGTAACTCGTACGAGCAGTACTTC.

The chain links TRBV28 to TRBJ1-2, with 8 bases that match TRBD1. V lost 1 base to trimming and J lost 7 bases; unmatched junction nucleotides: 8. The CDR3 has 15 amino acids. Germline V gene lookup returns CDR1 MDHEN and CDR2 SYDVKM. The CDR3 loop is CASSLFARGLIGYTF. The CDR3, as DNA: TGTGCCAGCAGTTTATTTGCCAGGGGGCTTATTGGCTACACCTTC.

In this sample, this clonotype turned up a few times. This chain joins TRBV4-1 and TRBJ1-3; D remains ambiguous. This CDR3 has 13 residues. Germline V gene data show CDR1 as MGHRA and CDR2 as YSYEKL. V lost 4 bases and J lost 2, with 6 bases in between. The CDR3 region is CASSPWTGNTIYF. CDR3 nucleotides: TGCGCCAGCAGCCCATGGACTGGAAACACCATATATTTT.

In its sample, this clonotype was seen many times. The J gene is TRBJ2-7, the V gene TRBV12-3 or TRBV12-4; D is unresolved. V gave up 7 bases and J gave up 0 bases, with 7 bases separating them. CDR3 length: 12 amino acids. DNA of the CDR3: TGTGCCAGCAAAGGCGGCTCCTACGAGCAGTACTTC. This translates into CASKGGSYEQYF.

This clonotype was observed a handful of times. J is TRBJ2-1 and V is TRBV4-1; TRBD2 agrees at 11 bases. J lost 1 base, V lost 3 bases, and 8 bases had no gene match. Germline CDR1 is MGHRA and CDR2 is YSYEKL. This CDR3 is 18 amino acids long. CDR3 DNA sequence: TGCGCCAGCAGCCAGGTGACTAGCGGGAACCCTTCCTACAATGAGCAGTTCTTC. It codes for CASSQVTSGNPSYNEQFF.

This clonotype has just a few counts. The genes are TRBV28 and TRBJ2-7; D is possibly TRBD2 (5 bases). V was cut by 3 bases and J by 3 bases, with 6 bases left in between. The germline CDR1 and CDR2 sequences are MDHEN and SYDVKM. The CDR3 extends over 12 amino acids. The DNA of the CDR3 is TGTGCCAGCAGTTTTGAGGGCTACGAGCAGTACTTC. Protein product: CASSFEGYEQYF.

This clonotype was seen more than once but under ten times. The chain couples TRBV27 to TRBJ2-7; perhaps D is TRBD1 or TRBD2 (5 bases each). Germline V gene sequence: CDR1 MNHEY, CDR2 SMNVEV (reference sequence). The CDR3 loop spans 14 amino acids. Trimming shortened V by 3 bases and J by 3 bases, and 12 bases separated the two germline ends. CDR3 nucleotide sequence: TGTGCCAGCAGTTTCTCCGGGGCCCTCTACGAGCAGTACTTC. Its protein product is CASSFSGALYEQYF.

The chain recombines TRBV11-2 with TRBJ2-7; 10 nucleotides agree with TRBD2. Germline assignment: CDR1 SGHAT and CDR2 FQNNGV. The V and J ends lost 5 bases and 12 bases, in that order; junction bases with no gene match: 13. The CDR3 is 14 amino acids. CDR3 bases: TGTGCCAGCAGCGCAACCGGGACTAGCGATTCAGGGTACTTC. It is translated as CASSATGTSDSGYF.

The genes are TRBV5-1 and TRBJ2-1, with TRBD2 matching over 7 bases. The V gene end was trimmed by 4 bases and the J gene end by 4 bases; junction bases not matched to a gene: 8. The CDR3 has 15 residues. CDR1 and CDR2 (germline): SGHRS, YFSETQ. Here the CDR3 DNA reads TGCGCCAGCAGCCCGGCTAGCGGATATTACAATGAGCAGTTCTTC. It is translated as CASSPASGYYNEQFF. Full variable domain (outside the CDR3, taken from reference TRBV5-1 and TRBJ2-1): KAGVTQTPRYLIKTRGQQVTLSCSPISGHRSVSWYQQTPGQGLQFLFEYFSETQRNKGNFPGRFSGRQFSNSRSEMNVSTLELGDSALYLCASSPASGYYNEQFFGPGTRLTVL.

The rearrangement uses TRBV28 and TRBJ1-4, with D maybe TRBD1 (6 bases). Germline CDR1 MDHEN, CDR2 SYDVKM. V was cut by 5 bases and J by 5 bases, with 12 bases left in between. This CDR3 contains 14 residues. Here the CDR3 reads CASSPSRGNEKLFF. The CDR3 bases are TGTGCCAGCAGTCCTTCCAGGGGAAATGAAAAACTGTTTTTT.

The chain recombines TRBV5-4 with TRBJ2-1, with TRBD2 identical over 15 bases. CDR3 size: 17 residues. Trimming cost V 4 bases and J 6 bases; bases outside gene matches: 8. Per germline, CDR1 SGHNT and CDR2 YYREEE (reference sequence). For the CDR3, the DNA is TGTGCCAGCAGCCCCGGGACTAGCGGGAGGTGGGCCAATGAGCAGTTCTTC. Protein: CASSPGTSGRWANEQFF.

In its sample, this clonotype was seen a few times. The J gene is TRBJ2-2, the V gene TRBV28; D gene uncertain. This CDR3 region has 17 residues. Germline V CDR1 and CDR2: MDHEN, SYDVKM. V lost 5 bases and J lost 0, with 16 bases in between. The CDR3 nucleotides are TGTGCCAGCAGTCCCCTTGACTCCGCGGCGAACACCGGGGAGCTGTTTTTT. Translation: CASSPLDSAANTGELFF.

This rearrangement joins TRBV5-6 to TRBJ2-7; 9 bases match TRBD2. CDR1 is SGHDT, CDR2 YYEEEE, per germline. Trimming removed 1 base from V and 2 bases from J; junction bases left unmatched: 7. The CDR3 covers 16 residues. CDR3 DNA sequence: TGTGCCAGCAGCTTGCTCTCAGCGGGAGGCACCTACGAGCAGTACTTC. This gives the protein CASSLLSAGGTYEQYF.